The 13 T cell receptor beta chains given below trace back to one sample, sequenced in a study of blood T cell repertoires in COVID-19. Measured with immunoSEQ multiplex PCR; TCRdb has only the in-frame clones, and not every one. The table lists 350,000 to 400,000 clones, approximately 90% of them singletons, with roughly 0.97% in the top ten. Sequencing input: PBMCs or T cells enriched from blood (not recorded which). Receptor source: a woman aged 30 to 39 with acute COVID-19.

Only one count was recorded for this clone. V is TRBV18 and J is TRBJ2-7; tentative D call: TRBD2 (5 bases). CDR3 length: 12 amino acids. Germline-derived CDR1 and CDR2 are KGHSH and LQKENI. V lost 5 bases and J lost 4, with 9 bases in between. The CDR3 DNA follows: TGTGCCAGCTCAGAGCGAGGGTACGAGCAGTACTTC. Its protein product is CASSERGYEQYF.

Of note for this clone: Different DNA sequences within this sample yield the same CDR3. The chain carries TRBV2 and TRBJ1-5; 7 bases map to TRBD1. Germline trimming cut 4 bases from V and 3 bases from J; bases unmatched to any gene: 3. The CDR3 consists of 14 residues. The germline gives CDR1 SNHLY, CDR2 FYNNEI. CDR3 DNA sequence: TGTGCCAGCAGTGGGGACAGCTCCAATCAGCCCCAGCATTTT. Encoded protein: CASSGDSSNQPQHF.

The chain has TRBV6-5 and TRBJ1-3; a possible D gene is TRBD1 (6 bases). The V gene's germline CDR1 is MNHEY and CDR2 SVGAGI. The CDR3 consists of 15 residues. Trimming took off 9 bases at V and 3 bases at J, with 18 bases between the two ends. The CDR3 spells CASQKQQGNGNTIYF. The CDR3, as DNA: TGTGCCAGTCAAAAACAACAGGGAAATGGAAACACCATATATTTT.

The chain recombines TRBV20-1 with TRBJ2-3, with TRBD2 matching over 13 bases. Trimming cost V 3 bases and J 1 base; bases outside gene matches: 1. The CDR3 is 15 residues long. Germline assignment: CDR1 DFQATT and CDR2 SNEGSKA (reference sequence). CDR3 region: CSASGLAGGTDTQYF. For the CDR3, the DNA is TGCAGTGCTAGTGGACTAGCGGGGGGCACAGATACGCAGTATTTT.

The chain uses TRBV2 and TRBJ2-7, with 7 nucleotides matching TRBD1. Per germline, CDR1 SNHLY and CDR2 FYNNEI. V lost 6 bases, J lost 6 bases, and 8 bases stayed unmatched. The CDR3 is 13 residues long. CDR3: CASRTGVPFEQYF. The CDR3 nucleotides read TGTGCCAGCAGAACAGGGGTGCCCTTCGAGCAGTACTTC.

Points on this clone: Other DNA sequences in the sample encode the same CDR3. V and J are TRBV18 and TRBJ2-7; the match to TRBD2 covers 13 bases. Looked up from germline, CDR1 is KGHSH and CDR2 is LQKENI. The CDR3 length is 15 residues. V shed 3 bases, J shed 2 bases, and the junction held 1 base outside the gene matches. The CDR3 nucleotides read TGTGCCAGCTCACCGGGACTAGCGGGGACCTACGAGCAGTACTTC. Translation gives CASSPGLAGTYEQYF.

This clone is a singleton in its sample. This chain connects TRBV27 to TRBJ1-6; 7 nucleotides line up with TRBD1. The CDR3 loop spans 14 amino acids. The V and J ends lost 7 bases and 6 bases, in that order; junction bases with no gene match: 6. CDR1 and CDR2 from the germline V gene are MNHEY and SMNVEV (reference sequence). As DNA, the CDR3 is TGTGCCAGCAAAGACAGGGTGGGTAATTCACCCCTCCACTTT. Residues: CASKDRVGNSPLHF.

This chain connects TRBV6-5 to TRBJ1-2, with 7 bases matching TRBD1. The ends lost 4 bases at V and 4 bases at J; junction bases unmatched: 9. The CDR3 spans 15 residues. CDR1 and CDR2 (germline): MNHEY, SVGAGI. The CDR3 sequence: CASSFGQAGIYGYTF. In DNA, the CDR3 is TGTGCCAGCAGTTTTGGACAGGCAGGAATCTATGGCTACACCTTC.

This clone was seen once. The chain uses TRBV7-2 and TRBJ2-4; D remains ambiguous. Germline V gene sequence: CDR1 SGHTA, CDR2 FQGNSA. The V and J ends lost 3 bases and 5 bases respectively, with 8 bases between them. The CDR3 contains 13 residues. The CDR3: CASSLAGQNIQYF. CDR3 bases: TGTGCCAGCAGCTTGGCTGGCCAAAACATTCAGTACTTC.

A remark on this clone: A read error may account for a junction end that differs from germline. The CDR3 nucleotides are TGTGCCAGCAGCTTATCCGGGACAACCTATGGCTACACCTTC. It is translated as CASSLSGTTYGYTF. This chain uses TRBV27 with TRBJ1-2; tentative D call: TRBD1 (6 bases). CDR3 length equals 14 residues. CDR1 is MNHEY and CDR2 is SMNVEV in the germline V gene (reference sequence).

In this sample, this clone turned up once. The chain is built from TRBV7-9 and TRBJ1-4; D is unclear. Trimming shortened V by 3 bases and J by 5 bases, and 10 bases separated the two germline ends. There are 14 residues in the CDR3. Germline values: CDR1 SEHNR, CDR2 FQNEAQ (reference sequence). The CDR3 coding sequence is TGTGCCAGCAGCTTTTCGGGCGGGAATGAAAAACTGTTTTTT. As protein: CASSFSGGNEKLFF.

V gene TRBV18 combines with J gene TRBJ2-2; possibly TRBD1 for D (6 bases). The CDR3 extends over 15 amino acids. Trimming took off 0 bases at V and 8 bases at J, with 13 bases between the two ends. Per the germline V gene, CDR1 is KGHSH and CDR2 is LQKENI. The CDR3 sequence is CASSPPQQGSGELFF. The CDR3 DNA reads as TGTGCCAGCTCACCACCGCAACAGGGATCGGGGGAGCTGTTTTTT.

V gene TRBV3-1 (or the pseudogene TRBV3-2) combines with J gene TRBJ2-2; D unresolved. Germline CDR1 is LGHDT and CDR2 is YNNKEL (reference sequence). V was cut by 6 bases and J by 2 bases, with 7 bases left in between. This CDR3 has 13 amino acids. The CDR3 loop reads CASSFGNTGELFF. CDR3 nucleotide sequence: TGTGCCAGCAGTTTCGGTAACACCGGGGAGCTGTTTTTT.